Here is one T cell receptor beta chain with its context. In the original processing: Amplified reference gene primers provided the basis for estimating nucleated cell counts. Clones were read by immunoSEQ multiplex PCR, and TCRdb kept only the in-frame ones, dropping some. D and trimming come from the DNA, and the V and J calls and clone size come from that table. The data show roughly 150,000 clones, roughly nine tenths seen once. The data derive from a study of blood T cell repertoires in COVID-19. Study overall: Sites across the United States, Italy and Spain contributed samples from acute and convalescent COVID-19. T cells, B-cell-depleted T cells, or PBMCs supplied cDNA or gDNA.

This CDR3 is 15 amino acids long. V shed 3 bases and J shed 0 bases, with 11 bases lying between them. Germline-derived CDR1 and CDR2 are LNHDA and SQIVND (reference sequence). This TCR derives from a man aged 55 to 70 with active or convalescent COVID-19. The chain couples TRBV19 to TRBJ1-2, with D unresolved. The sequencing sample was made of peripheral blood. CDR3 sequence: CASSMGRRTNYGYTF. The CDR3 bases are TGTGCCAGTAGTATGGGCAGGCGTACTAACTATGGCTACACCTTC.